This T cell receptor beta chain was sequenced in a study of shared clonotypes between healthy human individuals. Some clones are missing from TCRdb's copy, which holds only in-frame ones; the method was immunoSEQ multiplex PCR. This table holds approximately 530,000 clones, more than 95% found once. The sequencing input was naive CD4+ T cells sorted from blood. Subset here: CD45RA+ positively selected. The receptor was derived from a woman aged 30 to 39 in good health.

The DNA of the CDR3 is TGTGCCAGTAGTATAAGAGGGGAGGGCGGGGAGCTGTTTTTT. Its translation: CASSIRGEGGELFF. The chain is built from TRBV19 and TRBJ2-2, with 7 bases that match TRBD2. This CDR3 is built from 14 residues. In germline, CDR1 is LNHDA, CDR2 SQIVND (reference sequence). V trimming: 2 bases; J trimming: 7 bases; junction bases outside the gene matches: 4.